Below, 10 T cell receptor beta chains from the same sample are listed, as sequenced in a study of T cell responses to AZD1222 COVID-19 vaccine (dated by TCRdb to the early 2020s). Libraries came from the immunoSEQ multiplex PCR assay. Not all clones reach the TCRdb copy of this immuneACCESS table, which keeps in-frame sequences only. Checked studies attribute under half of the gap to unresolved V genes and leave the rest unexplained. In this sample the table shows about 120,000 clones, 70% to 90% of which occur a single time. Of the sample, roughly 4.3% falls within the top ten clones. This specimen's time point label, per the study, means: baseline before first vaccination. In the paper's terms, the treatment or condition label means: meningococcal conjugate vaccine given as trial control. The sequencing here drew on peripheral blood, taken on day 0 of MenACWY control vaccination. Receptors originate from an adult in good health.

This clone was counted once. CDR3 residues: CATSRGLAGYEQYF. In DNA form, the CDR3 reads TGTGCCACCAGCAGAGGTCTAGCCGGGTACGAGCAGTACTTC. V and J are TRBV15 and TRBJ2-7; the D gene is possibly TRBD2 (5 bases). Deletions cut 1 base from V and 4 bases from J, with 11 bases between. Germline V CDR1 and CDR2: LNHNV, YYDKDF (reference sequence). The CDR3 consists of 14 residues.

This clone was recorded only once. V gene TRBV24-1 combines with J gene TRBJ1-2; D may be TRBD1 (5 bases). V lost 2 bases and J 10 bases, leaving 19 bases between the germline ends. The germline V gene encodes CDR1 KGHDR and CDR2 SFDVKD. CDR3 length: 15 amino acids. CDR3 amino acids: CATSDSVTGHIVYTF. As DNA, the CDR3 is TGTGCCACCAGTGATTCAGTTACAGGTCATATTGTCTACACCTTC.

Only a few counts were recorded for this clone. The rearrangement uses TRBV4-2 and TRBJ2-2; 7 bases line up with TRBD2. Looked up from germline, CDR1 is LGHNA and CDR2 is YNFKEQ. This CDR3 comprises 17 residues. V was clipped by 4 bases and J by 3 bases; unmatched bases: 11. CDR3 DNA: TGTGCCAGCAGCCGGGGGGGAGATAGTTCTGACACCGGGGAGCTGTTTTTT. Translated: CASSRGGDSSDTGELFF.

This clone was seen a single time. This chain uses TRBV4-1 with TRBJ1-4; D unresolved. CDR1 MGHRA and CDR2 YSYEKL come from the germline V gene. V dropped 1 base and J dropped 2 bases, with 8 bases sitting between them. This CDR3 region has 15 residues. The CDR3 sequence is CASSQGASTNEKLFF. The CDR3, as DNA: TGCGCCAGCAGCCAAGGAGCGAGTACTAATGAAAAACTGTTTTTT.

The chain uses TRBV9 and TRBJ1-2, with D possibly matching TRBD1 (5 bases). CDR1 and CDR2 from the germline V gene are SGDLS and YYNGEE. CDR3 size: 16 residues. The ends were cut back, 3 bases at V and 3 bases at J, with 18 bases in the middle. For the CDR3, the DNA is TGTGCCAGCAGCGGCCGGGGTGCCCTGGGGGACTATGGCTACACCTTC. Its protein product is CASSGRGALGDYGYTF.

This chain links TRBV29-1 with TRBJ1-2; 9 bases map to TRBD1. This CDR3 has 17 amino acids. Germline V gene data show CDR1 as SQVTM and CDR2 as ANQGSEA. V dropped 3 bases and J dropped 3; count of bases not matched to a gene: 14. As DNA, the CDR3 is TGCAGCGTTGATGTAATGGAGGACAGGGGAAGAGACTATGGCTACACCTTC. Translated: CSVDVMEDRGRDYGYTF.

J is TRBJ1-4 and V is TRBV5-1; TRBD1 agrees at 8 bases. This CDR3 is built from 16 residues. With V trimmed by 1 base and J by 4 bases, 6 bases remained unmatched. Germline V CDR1 and CDR2: SGHRS, YFSETQ. Here the CDR3 reads CASSLNPDRVNEKLFF. CDR3 coding DNA: TGCGCCAGCAGCTTGAACCCGGACAGGGTTAATGAAAAACTGTTTTTT.

The V gene is TRBV7-3, the J gene TRBJ1-2; a weak D match, TRBD1 (5 bases). CDR1 is SGHTA, CDR2 FQGTGA, per germline. The CDR3 sequence is 13 residues long. V lost 5 bases and J 6 bases, leaving 13 bases between the germline ends. The CDR3 protein is CASSAQGGNGYTF. CDR3 in DNA: TGTGCCAGCAGCGCGCAGGGAGGAAATGGCTACACCTTC.

J is TRBJ2-1 and V is TRBV7-2; TRBD1 agrees at 10 bases. CDR1 and CDR2 (germline): SGHTA, FQGNSA. Trimming removed 6 bases from V and 7 bases from J; junction bases left unmatched: 9. There are 15 residues in the CDR3. The CDR3 DNA is TGTGCCAGCAGACCCGACAGGGGGCAGTGGAATGAGCAGTTCTTC. Amino acid sequence: CASRPDRGQWNEQFF.

The chain couples TRBV10-3 to TRBJ2-2; 11 nucleotides match TRBD2. The CDR3 runs to 15 residues. The V gene's germline CDR1 is ENHRY and CDR2 SYGVKD. V gave up 7 bases and J gave up 4 bases; unmatched junction bases: 5. CDR3 sequence (DNA): TGTGCCATCAATATAGCGGGGGGGCGCACCGGGGAGCTGTTTTTT. Translated: CAINIAGGRTGELFF.